The rows below give T cell receptor beta chains drawn from one sample of a study of T cell responses to AZD1222 COVID-19 vaccine. Some clones are missing from TCRdb's copy, which holds only in-frame ones; the method was immunoSEQ multiplex PCR. Of over 150,000 clones detected, approximately 88% appear once; the ten largest clones hold around 4.4%. The source material was peripheral blood, sampled 28 days after the second AZD1222 dose. The receptors shown here come from an adult who received the AZD1222 COVID-19 vaccine. Both conserved end residues are part of each CDR3. D genes are given only for firm matches. Only some rows state a clone size, as once, few, many or a class for expanded clones.

-,-,TRBJ2-3,TRBV7-8,CASSLLGRTRDTQYF,TGTGCCAGCAGCTTACTTGGCAGGACCAGAGATACGCAGTATTTT
-,once,TRBJ2-7,TRBV21-1,CASSMDGLSYEQYF,TGTGCCAGCAGCATGGACGGACTATCCTACGAGCAGTACTTC
TRBD1,-,TRBJ1-2,TRBV4-1,CASSPGQGALLGYTF,TGCGCCAGCAGCCCTGGACAGGGGGCCCTCCTTGGCTACACCTTC
-,-,TRBJ1-1,TRBV5-6,CASSLGGSTGAEAFF,TGTGCCAGCAGCTTGGGAGGTTCCACTGGGGCTGAAGCTTTCTTT
-,-,TRBJ2-7,TRBV11-1,CASSRLSRDSYEQYF,TGTGCCAGCAGCCGACTCTCCAGGGATTCCTACGAGCAGTACTTC
TRBD2,-,TRBJ2-1,TRBV3-1/TRBV3-2,CASSQVHGTSGGFNEQFF,TGTGCCAGCAGCCAAGTCCACGGGACTAGCGGGGGGTTCAATGAGCAGTTCTTC
TRBD1,-,TRBJ1-6,TRBV27,CASSPGQPSYSPLHF,TGTGCCAGCAGCCCGGGACAGCCGAGTTATTCACCCCTCCACTTT
TRBD2,-,TRBJ2-3,TRBV5-1,CASSSFLAGDTDTQYF,TGCGCCAGCAGCTCGTTTCTGGCGGGGGACACAGATACGCAGTATTTT
-,many,TRBJ2-2,TRBV5-4,CASPLEGGTGELFF,TGTGCCAGCCCGTTGGAGGGGGGCACCGGGGAGCTGTTTTTT
-,few,TRBJ1-1,TRBV6-2/TRBV6-3,CASSPLGQGHTEAFF,TGTGCCAGCAGTCCATTGGGCCAGGGACACACTGAAGCTTTCTTT
-,-,TRBJ1-1,TRBV6-2/TRBV6-3,CASSSASQGGVAFF,TGTGCCAGCAGTTCGGCTTCACAAGGGGGAGTGGCTTTCTTT
-,-,TRBJ2-1,TRBV27,CASSLSEGNEQFF,TGTGCCAGCAGTTTATCTGAAGGCAATGAGCAGTTCTTC
-,-,TRBJ2-3,TRBV7-2,CASSSPRGPSTDTQYF,TGTGCCAGCAGCTCCCCCCGGGGGCCCAGCACAGATACGCAGTATTTT
-,few,TRBJ1-2,TRBV4-1,CASSQDDLGAGYGYTF,TGCGCCAGCAGCCAAGATGATCTGGGAGCGGGGTATGGCTACACCTTC
-,few,TRBJ1-2,TRBV25-1,CASSGTFGGYTF,TGTGCCAGCAGTGGCACCTTTGGTGGCTACACCTTC
-,-,TRBJ1-2,TRBV12-3/TRBV12-4,CAIIRFGGYTF,TGTGCCATAATAAGGTTTGGAGGCTACACCTTC
-,few,TRBJ1-1,TRBV6-2/TRBV6-3,CASSPRDISNTEAFF,TGTGCCAGCAGTCCAAGGGACATCTCGAACACTGAAGCTTTCTTT
-,-,TRBJ1-2,TRBV2,CASSDSGALGYTF,TGTGCCAGCAGTGATAGTGGGGCGCTGGGCTACACCTTC
-,once,TRBJ1-1,TRBV21-1,CASSKVEAFF,TGTGCCAGCAGCAAGGTTGAAGCTTTCTTT
TRBD1,-,TRBJ1-6,TRBV7-2,CASSPLGTVNSPLHF,TGTGCCAGCAGTCCATTAGGGACAGTGAATTCACCCCTCCACTTT
TRBD2,-,TRBJ2-1,TRBV7-3,CASAKGPSGHGNEQFF,TGTGCCAGCGCTAAGGGCCCTAGCGGACATGGGAATGAGCAGTTCTTC
-,-,TRBJ2-7,TRBV6-6,CASSYPPVGRNEQYF,TGTGCCAGCAGTTACCCCCCCGTCGGACGCAACGAGCAGTACTTC
TRBD2,-,TRBJ2-7,TRBV6-4,CASSVERGAYEQYF,TGTGCCAGCAGTGTCGAGCGGGGAGCCTACGAGCAGTACTTC
-,-,TRBJ1-3,TRBV15,CATSSSDLLRASGNTIYF,TGTGCCACCAGCTCCTCCGATTTATTGAGGGCCTCTGGAAACACCATATATTTT
-,-,TRBJ1-1,TRBV20-1,CSASLQNTEAFF,TGCAGTGCTAGTCTCCAGAACACTGAAGCTTTCTTT
-,-,TRBJ2-2,TRBV19,CASMKGQMTGELFF,TGTGCCAGTATGAAAGGACAGATGACCGGGGAGCTGTTTTTT
-,-,TRBJ1-2,TRBV24-1,CATSDGGYGYTF,TGTGCCACCAGTGATGGAGGCTATGGCTACACCTTC
-,-,TRBJ2-7,TRBV20-1,CSASIKEAEQYF,TGCAGTGCTAGTATCAAGGAGGCCGAGCAGTACTTC
TRBD1,-,TRBJ2-2,TRBV2,CASRGTAVNTGELFF,TGTGCCAGCAGGGGGACAGCGGTAAACACCGGGGAGCTGTTTTTT
TRBD1,-,TRBJ1-2,TRBV6-5,CASSKTGTGGYGYTF,TGTGCCAGCAGTAAGACCGGGACAGGCGGATATGGCTACACCTTC
-,-,TRBJ1-1,TRBV19,CASRERGASEEAFF,TGTGCCAGTCGGGAAAGGGGCGCTTCCGAGGAAGCTTTCTTT
-,-,TRBJ2-3,TRBV5-6,CASSLDRGLTDTQYF,TGTGCCAGCAGCTTGGATAGGGGACTTACAGATACGCAGTATTTT
-,-,TRBJ1-3,TRBV15,CATSRDRSSGNTIYF,TGTGCCACCAGCAGAGATCGTTCCTCTGGAAACACCATATATTTT
TRBD1,-,TRBJ1-2,TRBV7-2,CASSKGQSYGYTF,TGTGCCAGCAGCAAGGGACAGTCCTATGGCTACACCTTC
-,-,TRBJ2-7,TRBV24-1,CATSDPGSNEQYF,TGTGCCACCAGTGACCCCGGATCTAATGAGCAGTACTTC
-,-,TRBJ2-4,TRBV7-8,CASSPSGQNLNIQYF,TGTGCCAGCAGCCCTTCGGGGCAAAATTTAAACATTCAGTACTTC
-,-,TRBJ2-1,TRBV7-8,CASSPLVINEQFF,TGTGCCAGCAGCCCCCTGGTTATTAATGAGCAGTTCTTC
-,-,TRBJ1-2,TRBV7-8,CASSSDGFSGYTF,TGTGCCAGCAGCTCGGATGGGTTCTCCGGCTACACCTTC
-,-,TRBJ1-2,TRBV7-6,CASSLDSARTF,TGTGCCAGCAGCCTCGACAGCGCTAGGACCTTC
-,-,TRBJ1-5,TRBV7-9,CASSSIRTQPQHF,TGTGCCAGCAGCTCAATTCGGACTCAGCCCCAGCATTTT
-,-,TRBJ2-5,TRBV5-1,CASSLGGEETQYF,TGCGCCAGCAGCCTTGGTGGGGAAGAGACCCAGTACTTC
-,once,TRBJ1-1,TRBV30,CAWSLGTEAFF,TGTGCCTGGAGTCTGGGCACTGAAGCTTTCTTT
-,few,TRBJ2-2,TRBV6-5,CASSTDRNTGELFF,TGTGCCAGCAGTACGGACAGAAACACCGGGGAGCTGTTTTTT